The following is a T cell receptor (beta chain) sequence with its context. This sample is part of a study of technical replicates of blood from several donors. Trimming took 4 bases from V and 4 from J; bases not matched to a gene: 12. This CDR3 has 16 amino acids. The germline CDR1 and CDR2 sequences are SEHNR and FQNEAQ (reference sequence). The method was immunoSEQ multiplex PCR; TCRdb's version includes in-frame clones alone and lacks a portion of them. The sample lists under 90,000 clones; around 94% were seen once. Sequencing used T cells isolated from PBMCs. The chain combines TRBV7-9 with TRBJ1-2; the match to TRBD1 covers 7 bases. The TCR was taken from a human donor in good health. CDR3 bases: TGTGCCAGCAGCTCGGAGGGTCAACAGGGGACCTATGGCTACACCTTC. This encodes CASSSEGQQGTYGYTF.